This TCR beta chain was documented in a study of chemoradiotherapy in HPV16-positive cancers. Repertoires were generated with immunoSEQ multiplex PCR, while TCRdb's copy carries only in-frame clones and drops some. The table records thousands of clones, roughly 70% of them present only once. Comments on this clone: The antigen remains unidentified.

Study-level points and caveats: Candidate HPV-specific clones and E7-related TCR motifs grew in tumor during treatment.

The clonotype comes from a human donor with HPV-associated anogenital cancer. Sampling took place from a patient who underwent chemoradiotherapy.

In DNA, the CDR3 is TGTGCCAGCAGTATTCAGACAGTTGCTCAGGATGGCTACACCTTC. Its translation is CASSIQTVAQDGYTF. The chain couples TRBV5-6 to TRBJ1-2; D perhaps matches TRBD1 (5 bases). With 5 bases removed from V and 6 bases from J, the gap between germline ends came to 20 bases. This CDR3 has 15 amino acids. The germline CDR1 and CDR2 sequences are SGHDT and YYEEEE.